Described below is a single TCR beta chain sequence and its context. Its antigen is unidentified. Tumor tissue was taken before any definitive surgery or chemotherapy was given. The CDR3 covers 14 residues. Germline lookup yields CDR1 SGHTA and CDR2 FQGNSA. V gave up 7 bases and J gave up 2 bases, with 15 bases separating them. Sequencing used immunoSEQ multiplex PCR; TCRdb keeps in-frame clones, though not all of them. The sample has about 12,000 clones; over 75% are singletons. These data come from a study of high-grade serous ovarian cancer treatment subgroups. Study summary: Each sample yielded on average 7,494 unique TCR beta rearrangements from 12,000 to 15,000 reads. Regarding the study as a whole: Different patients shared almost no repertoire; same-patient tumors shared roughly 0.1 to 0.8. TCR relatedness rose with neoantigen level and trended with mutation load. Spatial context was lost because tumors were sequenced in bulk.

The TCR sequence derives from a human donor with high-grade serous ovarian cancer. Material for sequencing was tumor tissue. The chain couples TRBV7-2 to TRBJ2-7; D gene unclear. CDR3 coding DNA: TGTGCCAGCAAGACTGACCGCATAACCTACGAGCAGTACTTC. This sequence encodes CASKTDRITYEQYF.